The clone carrying this TCR beta chain was seen a handful of times. Its target is unknown. This sample was included in a study of T-cell memory formation after mild COVID-19. For the study at large: There were largely donor-specific TCR clusters. Study findings and constraints: Clones contracting over day 15 to 85 were CD4/CD8 balanced, with later expanders leaning CD4+. CM and EM subsets held most contracting CD4+ clones; EMRA held CD8+ ones.

Using constant-segment primers, 5'RACE produced TCR alpha and TCR beta cDNA libraries carrying sample barcodes and UMIs. Via MiXCR, TCRdb re-called the 5' RACE reads, giving one row per CDR3 protein. The sample yields hundreds of thousands of distinct CDR3 sequences, roughly 22% seen once. Sequencing was performed on PBMCs or a T cell subset sorted from them (not recorded which). The origin of this receptor is an adult woman who had mild COVID-19 (a few samples of this study predate the infection). Cell type and time point are not known.

Here the CDR3 reads CATSDTVKTPNTGELFF. CDR3 DNA: TGTGCCACCAGTGATACCGTAAAAACCCCGAACACCGGGGAGCTGTTTTTT. The rearrangement uses TRBV24-1 and TRBJ2-2, with D hard to call. The germline V and J ends were trimmed by 3 bases and 0 bases, with 13 bases remaining between them. Germline CDR1 KGHDR, CDR2 SFDVKD. The CDR3 extends over 17 amino acids.